Below, 14 T cell receptor beta chains from the same sample are listed, as sequenced in a study of human T cells and chemical hapten exposure (dated by TCRdb to about 2021). Libraries came from RACE. The sequencer was a NextSeq 500. TCRdb ran its own pipeline on the public reads, namely fastp trimming at Q25 and MiXCR clone calling, and kept in-frame beta chains. Entries are consolidated by CDR3 protein sequence, retaining the most common genes and DNA. This sample comprises 380,000 or so distinct CDR3 sequences, around 5% of them detected only once. Jointly, the top ten make up about 8.2% of the sample. The time point label corresponds to: pre-sensitization, week 0. What this sample's treatment or condition label stands for: therapeutic diphenylcyclopropenone sensitization with weekly scalp DPC. Sequencing used whole blood, obtained in connection with sensitization to the hapten diphenylcyclopropenone (DPC). All receptors come from a woman between 18 and 29 years old with alopecia areata. Some clones in this sample may be carry-over from other donors' samples.

This clonotype was counted at least ten times. The chain combines TRBV7-3 with TRBJ2-3, with TRBD1 matching over 8 bases. Germline lookup yields CDR1 SGHTA and CDR2 FQGTGA. Trimming cost V 3 bases and J 3 bases; bases outside gene matches: 5. CDR3 length: 15 residues. CDR3 sequence: CASSLGRGPTDTQYF. The CDR3 DNA follows: TGTGCCAGCAGCTTGGGCAGGGGGCCTACAGATACGCAGTATTTT. Looking up the rest from reference TRBV7-3 and TRBJ2-3 gives the full variable domain: GAGVSQTPSNKVTEKGKYVELRCDPISGHTALYWYRQSLGQGPEFLIYFQGTGAADDSGLPNDRFFAVRPEGSVSTLKIQRTERGDSAVYLCASSLGRGPTDTQYFGPGTRLTVL.

This clonotype has ten or more counts. The chain links TRBV6-1 to TRBJ2-3; 8 bases fit TRBD1. Germline V lookup: CDR1 MNHNS, CDR2 SASEGT. The CDR3 spans 15 residues. The J segment lost 5 bases and the V segment lost 5 bases, leaving 9 bases of the junction unmatched. CDR3 coding DNA: TGTGCCAGCAGTCCCGACGGACAGGGCATAGATACGCAGTATTTT. Its protein product is CASSPDGQGIDTQYF.

The chain recombines TRBV29-1 with TRBJ1-2, with 7 bases that match TRBD1. Trimming cost V 4 bases and J 5 bases; bases outside gene matches: 10. Germline V lookup: CDR1 SQVTM, CDR2 ANQGSEA. This CDR3 comprises 14 residues. The CDR3 nucleotides read TGCAGCGTTGGGTTGAAAGCAGGGGGGTATGGCTACACCTTC. It specifies CSVGLKAGGYGYTF.

Many counts were recorded for this clonotype. V is TRBV2 and J is TRBJ1-1; the D gene is possibly TRBD1 (5 bases). V lost 6 bases to trimming and J lost 1 base, with 12 bases between them. Germline V gives CDR1 SNHLY, CDR2 FYNNEI. This CDR3 has 14 amino acids. CDR3 amino acids: CASRRGSGNTEAFF. The CDR3 region has the DNA TGTGCCAGCAGAAGGGGTTCAGGGAACACTGAAGCTTTCTTT.

The chain uses TRBV27 and TRBJ2-7; D ambiguous. Germline CDR1 is MNHEY and CDR2 is SMNVEV (reference sequence). The CDR3 sequence is 14 residues long. Trimming stripped 3 bases from V and 0 bases from J, with 9 bases between. The CDR3: CASSFQVDSYEQYF. Here the CDR3 DNA reads TGTGCCAGCAGTTTCCAGGTGGACTCCTACGAGCAGTACTTC.

Ten or more counts support this clonotype. The chain couples TRBV6-5 to TRBJ2-3; no clear D gene. CDR1 and CDR2 (germline): MNHEY, SVGAGI. Trimming took off 6 bases at V and 9 bases at J, with 10 bases between the two ends. The CDR3 covers 11 residues. The CDR3 loop reads CASRRARTQYF. The CDR3 DNA sequence: TGTGCCAGCAGGCGAGCGAGGACGCAGTATTTT.

This clonotype occurred many times. This rearrangement joins TRBV27 to TRBJ2-3, with a possible D match to TRBD2 (5 bases). The CDR3 has 13 residues. Germline CDR1 MNHEY, CDR2 SMNVEV (reference sequence). Between the trimmed V and J ends, which lost 4 bases and 5 bases, there was a span of 10 bases. The CDR3 nucleotides are TGTGCCAGCAGTTCTCTTAGCGAAGATACGCAGTATTTT. As protein: CASSSLSEDTQYF.

The chain links TRBV28 to TRBJ1-1, with 8 bases fitting TRBD1. The CDR3 is 13 residues long. The ends lost 6 bases at V and 7 bases at J; junction bases unmatched: 7. Germline CDR1 is MDHEN and CDR2 is SYDVKM. CDR3 residues: CASRKGGTGEAFF. Here the CDR3 DNA reads TGTGCCAGCAGAAAAGGCGGGACAGGTGAAGCTTTCTTT.

This clonotype was found many times. Here the CDR3 reads CASGAHGQGAVQETQYF. For the CDR3, the DNA is TGTGCCAGCGGAGCCCACGGACAGGGTGCCGTACAAGAGACCCAGTACTTC. The rearrangement links TRBV28 to TRBJ2-5, with 8 bases lining up with TRBD1. Losses at the gene ends were 8 bases for V and 2 bases for J; bases not matched to a gene: 16. CDR3 length: 17 amino acids. The germline V gene has CDR1 MDHEN and CDR2 SYDVKM. Combining the CDR3 with reference TRBV28 and TRBJ2-5 gives the whole variable domain DVKVTQSSRYLVKRTGEKVFLECVQDMDHENMFWYRQDPGLGLRLIYFSYDVKMKEKGDIPEGYSVSREKKERFSLILESASTNQTSMYLCASGAHGQGAVQETQYFGPGTRLLVL.

A few counts support this clonotype. The chain has TRBV12-3 or TRBV12-4 and TRBJ1-1, with D perhaps TRBD1 (5 bases). V lost 1 base and J lost 2, with 11 bases in between. This CDR3 spans 15 amino acids. This CDR3 reads CASSLDGRANTEAFF. The CDR3 nucleotides are TGTGCCAGCAGTTTAGACGGCAGGGCAAACACTGAAGCTTTCTTT.

The CDR3 here is CASSMAGNTIYF. For the CDR3, the DNA is TGTGCCAGTAGTATGGCTGGAAACACCATATATTTT. The V gene is TRBV19, the J gene TRBJ1-3, with no clear D. The CDR3 consists of 12 residues. Germline V gene lookup returns CDR1 LNHDA and CDR2 SQIVND (reference sequence). The V end lost 3 bases, the J end lost 2 bases, and 2 bases lay between the germline ends.

At least ten counts were recorded for this clonotype. The V gene is TRBV15, the J gene TRBJ1-6, with 7 nucleotides matching TRBD1. Trimming removed 4 bases from V and 0 bases from J; junction bases left unmatched: 3. CDR3 length: 16 residues. CDR1 and CDR2 (germline): LNHNV, YYDKDF (reference sequence). CDR3 nucleotides: TGTGCCACCAGCAAAGGGACAGACTCCTATAATTCACCCCTCCACTTT. This encodes CATSKGTDSYNSPLHF.

This clonotype was observed many times. The CDR3 bases are TGTGCCAGCAGCTTAGCGGGGACAGGTTACTTCTATGGCTACACCTTC. Its protein product is CASSLAGTGYFYGYTF. This sequence joins TRBV7-8 and TRBJ1-2; 8 nucleotides align to TRBD1. J gave up 4 bases and V 0 bases, and 7 bases lay outside the gene matches. There are 16 residues in the CDR3. The germline V gene encodes CDR1 SGHVS and CDR2 FQNEAQ.

This clonotype was recorded many times. The J gene is TRBJ2-3, the V gene TRBV5-5; D is unclear. Trimming pared 1 base from V and 6 bases from J, leaving 9 bases between. Germline V CDR1 and CDR2: SGHKS, YYEKEE (reference sequence). CDR3 length: 13 amino acids. In DNA form, the CDR3 reads TGTGCCAGCAGCTTGCCAGCCCGGGATACGCAGTATTTT. Amino acids: CASSLPARDTQYF.